The rows below give T cell receptor beta chains drawn from one sample of a study of identical twins. Via MiXCR, TCRdb re-called the 5' RACE reads, giving one row per CDR3 protein. The sample shows roughly 700,000 distinct CDR3 sequences, over 8.5% of them seen only once. This same sample was also taken into another study, of yellow fever vaccine responses in identical twins.

Sequencing was done on a sample of PBMCs. The receptors shown here come from a woman between 18 and 29 years old in good health. Both conserved end residues are part of each CDR3. The order of the fields is clone size, D gene, J gene, V gene, CDR3 protein, CDR3 DNA. D genes are given only for firm matches. Clone size is stated in some rows and not others, as once, few, many or a class when expanded.

many,TRBD2,TRBJ2-2,TRBV11-1,CASRDSAGGRDVTGELFF,TGTGCCAGCAGAGACTCAGCGGGGGGCAGAGACGTCACCGGGGAGCTGTTTTTT
few,-,TRBJ2-3,TRBV7-8,CASSLDGGPRNTQYF,TGTGCCAGCAGCTTAGATGGGGGGCCACGGAATACGCAGTATTTT
many,-,TRBJ2-7,TRBV4-2,CASSQGIGSSYEQYF,TGTGCCAGCAGCCAAGGCATCGGGAGCTCCTACGAGCAGTACTTC
-,-,TRBJ2-5,TRBV18,CASSRGFFQETQYF,TGTGCCAGCTCACGGGGATTCTTCCAAGAGACCCAGTACTTC
-,-,TRBJ2-3,TRBV20-1,CSARDPDRPFTDTQYF,TGCAGTGCTAGAGATCCCGACAGGCCGTTCACAGATACGCAGTATTTT
many,-,TRBJ2-1,TRBV7-9,CASSFRDTQYNEQFF,TGTGCCAGCAGCTTTAGGGACACCCAATACAATGAGCAGTTCTTC
many,TRBD2,TRBJ2-1,TRBV5-1,CASSLGGSGPYNEQFF,TGCGCCAGCAGTCTCGGGGGTAGCGGGCCCTACAATGAGCAGTTCTTC
-,-,TRBJ2-3,TRBV12-3/TRBV12-4,CASSKNGDPTDTQYF,TGTGCCAGCAGCAAAAACGGGGACCCGACAGATACGCAGTATTTT
few,TRBD2,TRBJ2-7,TRBV7-6,CASSLGGLAGGNYEQYF,TGTGCCAGCAGCTTAGGGGGACTAGCGGGCGGAAACTACGAGCAGTACTTC
many,-,TRBJ1-5,TRBV4-2,CASSLILAGANQPQHF,TGTGCCAGCAGCCTCATCCTCGCGGGGGCGAATCAGCCCCAGCATTTT
-,-,TRBJ2-7,TRBV21-1,CASTIIPRGLHCYEQYF,TGTGCCAGCACCATCATACCGAGGGGGCTCCACTGCTACGAGCAGTACTTC
many,-,TRBJ2-5,TRBV3-1,CASSQRGTETQYF,TGTGCCAGCAGCCAAAGAGGGACTGAGACCCAGTACTTC
-,TRBD2,TRBJ2-5,TRBV10-3,CAISESKAPGRLAGTRTQYF,TGTGCCATCAGTGAGTCGAAGGCCCCCGGGCGTCTAGCGGGAACTCGGACCCAGTACTTC
-,-,TRBJ2-7,TRBV29-1,CSVVWQSYEQYF,TGCAGCGTTGTTTGGCAATCCTACGAGCAGTACTTC
few,TRBD1,TRBJ2-4,TRBV20-1,CSARDQGVAKNIQYF,TGCAGTGCTAGAGATCAGGGGGTAGCCAAAAACATTCAGTACTTC
many,-,TRBJ2-7,TRBV28,CASSWLSLNSYEQYF,TGTGCCAGCAGTTGGTTGAGCCTCAATTCCTACGAGCAGTACTTC